The clone carrying this TCR beta chain appeared a few times. Its antigen is unknown. The data derive from a study of shared clonotypes between healthy human individuals. About the research overall: Donor composition was a couple of women and a few men, aged 18 to 49.

Study results and limitations: The researchers took only blood, and tissue repertoires probably look different.

Germline V gives CDR1 SGHAT, CDR2 FQNNGV. Trimming removed 3 bases at V and 6 bases at J, with 23 bases between. The CDR3 covers 18 residues. When replicate PCRs were run on unsorted PBMC, they used about 300 ng DNA, around 30,000 T cell genomes. Data came from immunoSEQ multiplex PCR; TCRdb stores just in-frame clones and leaves some out. Among about 480,000 clones, roughly 79% were seen once, and the ten largest hold around an eighth. This receptor was taken from a woman aged 40 to 49 in good health. Some clones in this sample may be carry-over from other donors' samples. V usage is TRBV11-2 and J usage is TRBJ2-2; D is possibly TRBD2 (5 bases). The source material was PBMCs. The CDR3 DNA follows: TGTGCCAGCAGCTTTTCGGCTAGCAGATCCCCCGGATCCGGGGAGCTGTTTTTT. It codes for CASSFSASRSPGSGELFF.